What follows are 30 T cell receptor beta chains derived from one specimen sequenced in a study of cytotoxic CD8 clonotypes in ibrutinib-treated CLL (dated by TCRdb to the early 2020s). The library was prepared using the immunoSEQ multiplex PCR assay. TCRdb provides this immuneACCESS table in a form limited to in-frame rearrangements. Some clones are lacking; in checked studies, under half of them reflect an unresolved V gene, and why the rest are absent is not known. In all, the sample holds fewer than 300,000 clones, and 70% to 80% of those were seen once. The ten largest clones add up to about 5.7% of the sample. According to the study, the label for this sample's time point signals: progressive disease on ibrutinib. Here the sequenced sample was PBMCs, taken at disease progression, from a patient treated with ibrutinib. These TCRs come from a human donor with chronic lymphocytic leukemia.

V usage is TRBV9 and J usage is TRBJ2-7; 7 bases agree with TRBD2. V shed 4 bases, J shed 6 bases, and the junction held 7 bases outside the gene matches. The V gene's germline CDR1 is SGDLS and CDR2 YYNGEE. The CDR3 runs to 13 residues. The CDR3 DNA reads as TGTGCCAGCAGCTCCCGGGGGGTGGGCGAGCAGTACTTC. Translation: CASSSRGVGEQYF.

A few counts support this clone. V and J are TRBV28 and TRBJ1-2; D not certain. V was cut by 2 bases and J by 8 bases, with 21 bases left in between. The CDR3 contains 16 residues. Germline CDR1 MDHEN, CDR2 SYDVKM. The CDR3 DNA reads TGTGCCAGCAGTTTAGCAGCCTTAGGAGGGCGGTGGGGCTACACCTTC. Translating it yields CASSLAALGGRWGYTF.

The CDR3 is CASRPPGLAGNQETQYF. The CDR3 bases are TGTGCCAGCAGACCCCCGGGACTAGCGGGGAACCAAGAGACCCAGTACTTC. The V and J genes are TRBV25-1 and TRBJ2-5; TRBD2 agrees at 13 bases. After removal of 6 bases from V and 0 bases from J, the junction contained 7 bases not matched to a gene. Germline V CDR1 and CDR2: MGHDK, SYGVNS. The CDR3 totals 17 residues. Full variable domain (remainder filled in from reference TRBV25-1 and TRBJ2-5): EADIYQTPRYLVIGTGKKITLECSQTMGHDKMYWYQQDPGMELHLIHYSYGVNSTEKGDLSSESTVSRIRTEHFPLTLESARPSHTSQYLCASRPPGLAGNQETQYFGPGTRLLVL.

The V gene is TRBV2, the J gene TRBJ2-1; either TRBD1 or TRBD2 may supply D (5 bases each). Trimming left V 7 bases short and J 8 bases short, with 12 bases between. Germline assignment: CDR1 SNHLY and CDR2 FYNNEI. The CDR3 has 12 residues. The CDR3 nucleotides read TGTGCCAGCATAGGCCTGGGGGATGAGCAGTTCTTC. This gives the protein CASIGLGDEQFF. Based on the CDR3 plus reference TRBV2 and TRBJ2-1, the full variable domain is EPEVTQTPSHQVTQMGQEVILRCVPISNHLYFYWYRQILGQKVEFLVSFYNNEISEKSEIFDDQFSVERPDGSNFTLKIRSTKLEDSAMYFCASIGLGDEQFFGPGTRLTVL.

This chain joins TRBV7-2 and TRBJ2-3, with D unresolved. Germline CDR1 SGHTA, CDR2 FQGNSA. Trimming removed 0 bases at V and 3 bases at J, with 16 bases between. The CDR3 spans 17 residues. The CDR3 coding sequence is TGTGCCAGCAGCTTAGCTATGCGGACGAGTACGACAGATACGCAGTATTTT. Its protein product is CASSLAMRTSTTDTQYF.

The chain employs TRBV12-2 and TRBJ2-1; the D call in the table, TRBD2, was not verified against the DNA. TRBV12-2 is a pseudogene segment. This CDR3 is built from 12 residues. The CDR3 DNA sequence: TGTGCAAGGAGCGGGATTGTTAATGAGCAGTTCTTC. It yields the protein CARSGIVNEQFF.

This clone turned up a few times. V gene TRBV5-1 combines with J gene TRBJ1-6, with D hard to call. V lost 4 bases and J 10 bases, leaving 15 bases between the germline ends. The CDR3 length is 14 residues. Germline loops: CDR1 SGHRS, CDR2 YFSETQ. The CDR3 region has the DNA TGCGCCAGCAGCCCCCACGGGGTTCAATCACCCCTCCACTTT. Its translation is CASSPHGVQSPLHF.

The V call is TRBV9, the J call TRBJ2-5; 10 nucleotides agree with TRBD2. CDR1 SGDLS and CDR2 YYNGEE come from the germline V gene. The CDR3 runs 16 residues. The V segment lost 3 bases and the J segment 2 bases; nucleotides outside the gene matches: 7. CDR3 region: CASSDQRGGRQETQYF. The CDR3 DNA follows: TGTGCCAGCAGCGACCAGCGGGGGGGCCGGCAAGAGACCCAGTACTTC.

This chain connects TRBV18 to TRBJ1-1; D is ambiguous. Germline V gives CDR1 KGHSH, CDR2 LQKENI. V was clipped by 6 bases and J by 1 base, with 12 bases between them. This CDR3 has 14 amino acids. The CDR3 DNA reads TGTGCCAGCTCTCCCTTCAGGACGAACACTGAAGCTTTCTTT. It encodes CASSPFRTNTEAFF.

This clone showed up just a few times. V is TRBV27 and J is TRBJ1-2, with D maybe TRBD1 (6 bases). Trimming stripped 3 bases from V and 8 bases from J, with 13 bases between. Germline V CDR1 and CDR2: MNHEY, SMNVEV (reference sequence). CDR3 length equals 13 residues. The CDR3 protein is CASSLGRGLGYTF. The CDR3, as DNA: TGTGCCAGCAGTTTGGGCAGGGGTCTAGGCTACACCTTC.

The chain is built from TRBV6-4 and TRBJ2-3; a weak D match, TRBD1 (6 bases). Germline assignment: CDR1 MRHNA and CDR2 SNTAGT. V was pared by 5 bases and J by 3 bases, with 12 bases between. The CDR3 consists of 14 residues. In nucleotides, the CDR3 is TGTGCCAGCAGTCAGGGGATCTGGACAGATACGCAGTATTTT. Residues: CASSQGIWTDTQYF.

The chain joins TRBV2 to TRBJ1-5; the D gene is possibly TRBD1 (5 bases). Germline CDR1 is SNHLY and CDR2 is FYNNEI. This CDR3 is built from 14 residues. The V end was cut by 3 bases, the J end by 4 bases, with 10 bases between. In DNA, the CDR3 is TGTGCCAGCAGTGATCGGGGGGTTAATCAGCCCCAGCATTTT. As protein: CASSDRGVNQPQHF.

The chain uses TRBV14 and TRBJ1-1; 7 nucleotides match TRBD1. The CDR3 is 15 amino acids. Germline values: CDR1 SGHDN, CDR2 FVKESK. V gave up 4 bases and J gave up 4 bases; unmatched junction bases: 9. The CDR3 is CASSRKQGLATEAFF. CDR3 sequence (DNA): TGTGCCAGCAGCCGCAAACAGGGGCTGGCCACTGAAGCTTTCTTT.

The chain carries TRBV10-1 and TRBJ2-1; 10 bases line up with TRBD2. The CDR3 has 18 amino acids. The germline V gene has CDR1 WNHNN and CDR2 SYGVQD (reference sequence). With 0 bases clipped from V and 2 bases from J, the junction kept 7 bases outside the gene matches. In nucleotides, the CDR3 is TGCGCCAGCAGTGAGTCGCCAATAGCGGGAGGTGCCTACAATGAGCAGTTCTTC. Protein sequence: CASSESPIAGGAYNEQFF.

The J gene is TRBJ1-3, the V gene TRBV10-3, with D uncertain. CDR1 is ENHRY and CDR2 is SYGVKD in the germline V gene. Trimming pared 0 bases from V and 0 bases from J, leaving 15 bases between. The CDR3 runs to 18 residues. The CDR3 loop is CAISESIVLRGSGNTIYF. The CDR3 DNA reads TGTGCCATCAGTGAGTCGATTGTCTTACGGGGCTCTGGAAACACCATATATTTT.

The CDR3 sequence: CASSLGFGGSSGELFF. Here the CDR3 DNA reads TGTGCCAGCAGCTTGGGGTTCGGCGGGAGTTCCGGGGAGCTGTTTTTT. The chain employs TRBV11-3 and TRBJ2-2, with 7 bases matching TRBD2. Trimming cost V 3 bases and J 6 bases; bases outside gene matches: 10. Germline assignment: CDR1 SGHNT and CDR2 YENEEA. The CDR3 totals 16 residues.

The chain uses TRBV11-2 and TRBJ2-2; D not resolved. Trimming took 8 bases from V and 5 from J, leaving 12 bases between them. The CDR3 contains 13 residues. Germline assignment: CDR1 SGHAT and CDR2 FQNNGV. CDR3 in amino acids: CASYLDVTGELFF. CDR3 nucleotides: TGTGCCAGCTACCTAGACGTGACCGGGGAGCTGTTTTTT.

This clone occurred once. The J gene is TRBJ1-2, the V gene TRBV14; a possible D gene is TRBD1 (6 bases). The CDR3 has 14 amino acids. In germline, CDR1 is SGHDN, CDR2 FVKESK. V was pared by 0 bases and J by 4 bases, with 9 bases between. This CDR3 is CASSQDGQLYGYTF. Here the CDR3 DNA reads TGTGCCAGCAGCCAAGATGGACAGCTCTATGGCTACACCTTC.

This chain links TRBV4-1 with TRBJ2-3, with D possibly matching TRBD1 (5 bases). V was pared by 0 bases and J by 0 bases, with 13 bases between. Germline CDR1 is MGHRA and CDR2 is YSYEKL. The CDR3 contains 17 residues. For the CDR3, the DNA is TGCGCCAGCAGCCAAGAAAGTGGAGCAGGGAGCACAGATACGCAGTATTTT. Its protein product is CASSQESGAGSTDTQYF.

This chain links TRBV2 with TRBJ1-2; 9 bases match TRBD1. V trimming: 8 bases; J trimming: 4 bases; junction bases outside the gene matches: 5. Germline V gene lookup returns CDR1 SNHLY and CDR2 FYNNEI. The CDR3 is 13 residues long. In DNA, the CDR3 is TGTGCCAGCTGGGGACAGGGAAGCTATGGCTACACCTTC. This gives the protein CASWGQGSYGYTF.

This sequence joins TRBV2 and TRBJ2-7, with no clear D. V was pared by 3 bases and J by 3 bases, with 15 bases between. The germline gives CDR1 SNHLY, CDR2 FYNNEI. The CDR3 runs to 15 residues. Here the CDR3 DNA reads TGTGCCAGCAGTGACGAATGGCACAACAACTACGAGCAGTACTTC. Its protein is CASSDEWHNNYEQYF.

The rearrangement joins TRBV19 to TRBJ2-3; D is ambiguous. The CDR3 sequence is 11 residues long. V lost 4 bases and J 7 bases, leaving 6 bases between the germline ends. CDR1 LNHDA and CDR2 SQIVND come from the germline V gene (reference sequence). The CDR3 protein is CASSTRNTQYF. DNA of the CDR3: TGTGCCAGTAGTACCAGAAATACGCAGTATTTT. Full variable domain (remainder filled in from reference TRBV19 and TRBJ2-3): DGGITQSPKYLFRKEGQNVTLSCEQNLNHDAMYWYRQDPGQGLRLIYYSQIVNDFQKGDIAEGYSVSREKKESFPLTVTSAQKNPTAFYLCASSTRNTQYFGPGTRLTVL.

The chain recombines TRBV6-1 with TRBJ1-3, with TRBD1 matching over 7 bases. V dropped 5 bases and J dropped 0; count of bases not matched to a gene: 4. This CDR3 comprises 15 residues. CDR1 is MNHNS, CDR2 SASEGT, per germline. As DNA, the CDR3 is TGTGCCAGCAGTCCGGGACAGAGCTCTGGAAACACCATATATTTT. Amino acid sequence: CASSPGQSSGNTIYF.

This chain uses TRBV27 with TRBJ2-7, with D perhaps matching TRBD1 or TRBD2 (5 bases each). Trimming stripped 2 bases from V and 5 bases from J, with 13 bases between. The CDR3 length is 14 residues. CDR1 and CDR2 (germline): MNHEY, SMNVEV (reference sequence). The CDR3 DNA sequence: TGTGCCAGCAGTTTAGAGGGGAGCTGGGACGAGCAGTACTTC. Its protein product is CASSLEGSWDEQYF.

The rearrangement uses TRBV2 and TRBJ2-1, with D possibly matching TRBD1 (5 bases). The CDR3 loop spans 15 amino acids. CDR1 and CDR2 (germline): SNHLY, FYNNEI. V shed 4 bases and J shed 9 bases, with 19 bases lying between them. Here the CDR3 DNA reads TGTGCCAGCAGTGTGCGACAGCCAGCTGTTAGTGAGCAGTTCTTC. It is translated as CASSVRQPAVSEQFF. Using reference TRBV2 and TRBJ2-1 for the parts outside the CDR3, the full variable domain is EPEVTQTPSHQVTQMGQEVILRCVPISNHLYFYWYRQILGQKVEFLVSFYNNEISEKSEIFDDQFSVERPDGSNFTLKIRSTKLEDSAMYFCASSVRQPAVSEQFFGPGTRLTVL.

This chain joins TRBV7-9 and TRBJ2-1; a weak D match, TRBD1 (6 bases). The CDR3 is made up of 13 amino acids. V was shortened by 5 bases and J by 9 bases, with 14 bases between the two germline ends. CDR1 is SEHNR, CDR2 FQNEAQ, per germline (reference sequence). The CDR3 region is CASSPTTGLEQFF. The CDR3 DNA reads TGTGCCAGCAGCCCAACGACAGGCCTTGAGCAGTTCTTC. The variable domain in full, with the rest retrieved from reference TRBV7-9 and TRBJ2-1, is DTGVSQNPRHKITKRGQNVTFRCDPISEHNRLYWYRQTLGQGPEFLTYFQNEAQLEKSRLLSDRFSAERPKGSFSTLEIQRTEQGDSAMYLCASSPTTGLEQFFGPGTRLTVL.

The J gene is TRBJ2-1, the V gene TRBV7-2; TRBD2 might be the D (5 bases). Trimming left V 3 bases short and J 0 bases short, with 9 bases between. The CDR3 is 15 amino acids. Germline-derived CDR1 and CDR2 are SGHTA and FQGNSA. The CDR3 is CASSFGESSYNEQFF. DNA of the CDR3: TGTGCCAGCAGCTTCGGGGAGAGCTCCTACAATGAGCAGTTCTTC.

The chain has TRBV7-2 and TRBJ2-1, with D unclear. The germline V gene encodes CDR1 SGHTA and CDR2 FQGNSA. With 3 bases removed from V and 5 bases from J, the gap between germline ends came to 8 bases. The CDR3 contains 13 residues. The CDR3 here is CASSFDLNNEQFF. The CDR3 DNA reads TGTGCCAGCAGCTTCGACTTGAACAATGAGCAGTTCTTC. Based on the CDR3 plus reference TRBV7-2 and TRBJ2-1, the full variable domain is GAGVSQSPSNKVTEKGKDVELRCDPISGHTALYWYRQSLGQGLEFLIYFQGNSAPDKSGLPSDRFSAERTGGSVSTLTIQRTQQEDSAVYLCASSFDLNNEQFFGPGTRLTVL.

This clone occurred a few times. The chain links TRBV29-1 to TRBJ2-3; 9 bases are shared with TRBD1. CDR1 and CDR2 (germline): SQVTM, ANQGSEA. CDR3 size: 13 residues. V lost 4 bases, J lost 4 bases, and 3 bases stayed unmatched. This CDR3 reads CSVGRQGADTQYF. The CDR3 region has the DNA TGCAGCGTTGGCCGACAGGGGGCAGATACGCAGTATTTT.

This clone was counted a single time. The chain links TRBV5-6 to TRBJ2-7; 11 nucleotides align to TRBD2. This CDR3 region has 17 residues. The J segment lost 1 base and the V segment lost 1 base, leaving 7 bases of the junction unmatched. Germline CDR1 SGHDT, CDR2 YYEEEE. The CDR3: CASSLLSSGRSSYEQYF. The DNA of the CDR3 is TGTGCCAGCAGCTTGTTGTCTAGCGGGAGGTCTTCCTACGAGCAGTACTTC.